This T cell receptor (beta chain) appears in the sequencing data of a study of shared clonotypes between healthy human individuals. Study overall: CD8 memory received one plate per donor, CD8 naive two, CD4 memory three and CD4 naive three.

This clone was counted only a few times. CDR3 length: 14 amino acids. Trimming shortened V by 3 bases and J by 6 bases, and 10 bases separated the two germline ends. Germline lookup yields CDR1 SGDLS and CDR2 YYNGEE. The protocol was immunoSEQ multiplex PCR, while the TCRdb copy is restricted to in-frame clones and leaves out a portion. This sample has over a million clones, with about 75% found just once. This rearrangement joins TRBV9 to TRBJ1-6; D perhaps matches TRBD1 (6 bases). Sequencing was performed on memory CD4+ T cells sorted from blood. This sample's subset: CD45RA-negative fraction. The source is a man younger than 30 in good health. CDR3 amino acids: CASSGLQGNSPLHF. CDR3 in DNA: TGTGCCAGCAGCGGGCTACAGGGTAATTCACCCCTCCACTTT.